This T cell receptor beta chain was found in a study of T cells in Graves' hyperthyroidism and ophthalmopathy. General study results and limits: Blood held most thyroid clonotypes expanded above 0.001 frequency.

Newly diagnosed hyperthyroidism, duration under 2 months, in patients aged 18 to 65. Authors of the study amplified TCR beta CDR3 regions from RNA transcripts. A first-round RT-PCR of the TCR CDR3 used the HTBI primer set. In TCRdb, the multiplex PCR reads were re-called with MiXCR into one record per CDR3 protein. The sample holds about 580,000 distinct CDR3 sequences, 46% seen once. The CDR3 totals 13 residues. Trimming left V 0 bases short and J 4 bases short, with 10 bases between. Germline CDR1 and CDR2: SQVTM and ANQGSEA. Points on this clonotype: The antigen remains unidentified.

The sample taken for sequencing was peripheral blood or thyroid tissue (not recorded which). V gene TRBV29-1 combines with J gene TRBJ2-7; D ambiguous. This receptor was obtained from a woman aged 18-29 years with Graves' hyperthyroidism. CDR3 sequence: CSVEDRQTYEQYF. The CDR3 bases are TGCAGCGTTGAAGACAGGCAGACGTACGAGCAGTACTTC.